A single sample gave rise to the 20 T cell receptor beta chains below, sequenced in a study of blood T cell repertoires in COVID-19. The data were produced by immunoSEQ multiplex PCR, yet TCRdb's version contains in-frame clones alone and is incomplete. The sample consists of roughly 150,000 clones, 75% to 90% of them appearing once. Sequenced: peripheral blood. These TCRs come from a man aged 55 to 70 with active or convalescent COVID-19.

This clone has just a few counts. V is TRBV27 and J is TRBJ1-1, with 10 bases identical to TRBD1. The CDR3 has 14 amino acids. Germline V gives CDR1 MNHEY, CDR2 SMNVEV (reference sequence). The V segment lost 7 bases and the J segment 2 bases; nucleotides outside the gene matches: 4. In nucleotides, the CDR3 is TGTGCCAGCACCTCGACAGGGGGCAACACTGAAGCTTTCTTT. Residues: CASTSTGGNTEAFF.

The rearrangement uses TRBV6-1 and TRBJ2-3; 10 bases align to TRBD2. CDR1 and CDR2 from the germline V gene are MNHNS and SASEGT. The CDR3 sequence is 15 residues long. The V and J ends lost 2 bases and 7 bases, in that order; junction bases with no gene match: 6. In nucleotides, the CDR3 is TGTGCCAGCAGTGAATACAGCGGGGGGGTAAATACGCAGTATTTT. Translation: CASSEYSGGVNTQYF.

The chain joins TRBV28 to TRBJ2-2; the D is unclear. The ends were cut back, 5 bases at V and 4 bases at J, with 5 bases in the middle. CDR1 MDHEN and CDR2 SYDVKM come from the germline V gene. The CDR3 length is 12 residues. CDR3 amino acids: CASSILTGELFF. For the CDR3, the DNA is TGTGCCAGCAGTATCCTCACCGGGGAGCTGTTTTTT.

V usage is TRBV19 and J usage is TRBJ2-5, with 9 bases lining up with TRBD1. Germline CDR1 is LNHDA and CDR2 is SQIVND (reference sequence). J gave up 5 bases and V 4 bases, and 8 bases lay outside the gene matches. This CDR3 comprises 15 residues. This CDR3 reads CASSTSDRGWETQYF. The CDR3, as DNA: TGTGCCAGTAGTACGTCGGACAGGGGATGGGAGACCCAGTACTTC.

The V gene is TRBV28, the J gene TRBJ2-7; perhaps TRBD1 as D (6 bases). In germline, CDR1 is MDHEN, CDR2 SYDVKM. The CDR3 consists of 15 residues. V dropped 4 bases and J dropped 5 bases, with 18 bases sitting between them. The CDR3 is CASSYPRRGIHEQYF. DNA for the CDR3: TGTGCCAGCAGTTACCCGCGCAGGGGTATCCACGAGCAGTACTTC.

This sequence joins TRBV5-8 and TRBJ1-2; D is ambiguous. Germline V lookup: CDR1 SGHTS, CDR2 YDEGEE. The CDR3 runs to 13 residues. Deletions cut 4 bases from V and 8 bases from J, with 15 bases between. The CDR3 DNA reads TGTGCCAGCAGCCTAATCTCAGCGTCCGGCTACACCTTC. Its translation: CASSLISASGYTF.

The table lists this clone with a few counts. This chain connects TRBV14 to TRBJ1-6; D possibly corresponds to TRBD1 (6 bases). The CDR3 sequence is 13 residues long. The germline gives CDR1 SGHDN, CDR2 FVKESK. The V and J ends lost 5 bases and 10 bases respectively, with 12 bases between them. DNA of the CDR3: TGTGCCAGCAGCGAACAGGGTTACTCACCCCTCCACTTT. Encoded protein: CASSEQGYSPLHF.

The V call is TRBV5-1, the J call TRBJ1-2, with 10 positions matching TRBD1. V lost 2 bases to trimming and J lost 4 bases; unmatched junction nucleotides: 5. CDR1 and CDR2 (germline): SGHRS, YFSETQ. CDR3 length: 15 residues. CDR3: CASSFWTGGGYGYTF. CDR3 DNA sequence: TGCGCCAGCAGCTTTTGGACAGGGGGAGGCTATGGCTACACCTTC.

The J gene is TRBJ2-1, the V gene TRBV6-6, with 16 bases that match TRBD2. In germline, CDR1 is MNHNY, CDR2 SVGAGI (reference sequence). V dropped 5 bases and J dropped 6; count of bases not matched to a gene: 4. This CDR3 is built from 16 residues. CDR3 sequence reads: CASSTGTSGRGNEQFF. CDR3 sequence (DNA): TGTGCCAGCAGTACTGGGACTAGCGGGAGGGGCAATGAGCAGTTCTTC.

The rearrangement links TRBV6-5 to TRBJ1-5; 8 positions agree with TRBD1. The CDR3 runs 14 residues. V lost 3 bases, J lost 6 bases, and 4 bases stayed unmatched. Germline CDR1 is MNHEY and CDR2 is SVGAGI. CDR3 protein: CASSYRQGSQPQHF. The CDR3 region has the DNA TGTGCCAGCAGTTATCGACAGGGGAGTCAGCCCCAGCATTTT.

The chain employs TRBV15 and TRBJ1-5, with D possibly TRBD1 on 5 matching bases. The V end lost 4 bases, the J end lost 5 bases, and 12 bases lay between the germline ends. The length of the CDR3 is 14 residues. Germline CDR1 and CDR2: LNHNV and YYDKDF (reference sequence). Here the CDR3 DNA reads TGTGCCACCAGCACGACAGTAAGAGATCAGCCCCAGCATTTT. This encodes CATSTTVRDQPQHF.

The chain couples TRBV2 to TRBJ2-1; the match to TRBD2 covers 14 bases. The V gene end was trimmed by 4 bases and the J gene end by 0 bases; junction bases not matched to a gene: 5. From germline, CDR1 is SNHLY and CDR2 FYNNEI. This CDR3 is built from 18 residues. The CDR3 bases are TGTGCCAGCAGTGCCGGGACTAGCGGGAGTAACTCCTACAATGAGCAGTTCTTC. It specifies CASSAGTSGSNSYNEQFF. Looking up the rest from reference TRBV2 and TRBJ2-1 gives the full variable domain: EPEVTQTPSHQVTQMGQEVILRCVPISNHLYFYWYRQILGQKVEFLVSFYNNEISEKSEIFDDQFSVERPDGSNFTLKIRSTKLEDSAMYFCASSAGTSGSNSYNEQFFGPGTRLTVL.

The rearrangement uses TRBV27 and TRBJ2-7; 9 bases agree with TRBD1. Germline assignment: CDR1 MNHEY and CDR2 SMNVEV (reference sequence). CDR3 length: 15 amino acids. V was pared by 5 bases and J by 0 bases, with 5 bases of the junction left unmatched. This CDR3 is CASSIGQGLSYEQYF. The CDR3 region has the DNA TGTGCCAGCAGTATAGGACAGGGGCTCTCCTACGAGCAGTACTTC.

CDR3 amino acids: CASSFGTSGIDEQFF. CDR3 nucleotide sequence: TGTGCCAGCAGCTTCGGGACTAGCGGGATCGATGAGCAGTTCTTC. This sequence joins TRBV7-8 and TRBJ2-1, with 13 bases that match TRBD2. This CDR3 has 15 amino acids. Germline values: CDR1 SGHVS, CDR2 FQNEAQ. Unmatched junction bases numbered 4, after V lost 3 bases and J lost 8 bases.

This rearrangement joins TRBV2 to TRBJ1-2, with D possibly being TRBD1 (5 bases). CDR1 is SNHLY and CDR2 is FYNNEI in the germline V gene. Trimming removed 4 bases from V and 5 bases from J, with 17 bases in between. This CDR3 region has 15 residues. CDR3 coding DNA: TGTGCCAGCAGTGTTAGGGAGGGGACGGGGTATGGCTACACCTTC. It codes for CASSVREGTGYGYTF.

Only one count was recorded for this clone. The chain has TRBV4-3 and TRBJ1-5; D uncertain. With 3 bases removed from V and 4 bases from J, the gap between germline ends came to 7 bases. This CDR3 region has 13 residues. Germline V gives CDR1 LGHNA, CDR2 YSLEER. CDR3 sequence (DNA): TGCGCCAGCAGCCAGCTCACAAATCAGCCCCAGCATTTT. This codes for CASSQLTNQPQHF.

This chain joins TRBV30 and TRBJ2-1, with 10 bases lining up with TRBD1. The CDR3 is 14 residues long. Germline trimming cut 3 bases from V and 7 bases from J; bases unmatched to any gene: 6. Germline loops: CDR1 GTSNPN, CDR2 SVGIG (reference sequence). The DNA of the CDR3 is TGTGCCTGGAGCAACCGGGACAGGGGAAATGAGCAGTTCTTC. Translation: CAWSNRDRGNEQFF.

The rearrangement uses TRBV7-2 and TRBJ2-1; a weak D match, TRBD2 (7 bases). Germline V CDR1 and CDR2: SGHTA, FQGNSA. This CDR3 spans 16 amino acids. Between the trimmed V and J ends, which lost 5 bases and 2 bases, there was a span of 16 bases. This CDR3 is CASSLIWGGPYNEQFF. The CDR3 bases are TGTGCCAGCAGCCTCATCTGGGGGGGCCCCTACAATGAGCAGTTCTTC.

This clone showed up just a few times. The V and J genes are TRBV18 and TRBJ1-5, with 8 bases matching TRBD1. The trim removed 4 bases at V and 7 bases at J, leaving 3 bases unmatched. Germline V gives CDR1 KGHSH, CDR2 LQKENI. This CDR3 has 13 amino acids. The CDR3 DNA reads TGTGCCAGCTCACAGGACAGGGAGCAGCCCCAGCATTTT. Translated, it gives CASSQDREQPQHF.

This clone appeared a few times. V and J are TRBV7-3 and TRBJ2-5, with D maybe TRBD2 (5 bases). The CDR3 runs 13 residues. V lost 4 bases and J 5 bases, leaving 11 bases between the germline ends. Germline CDR1 is SGHTA and CDR2 is FQGTGA. CDR3 DNA: TGTGCCAGCAGCTCATCCCCGGGGGAGACCCAGTACTTC. Translation: CASSSSPGETQYF.